This section outlines one TCR beta chain sequence together with its context. Antigen: not known. Trimming took 0 bases from V and 7 from J, leaving 9 bases between them. Per the germline V gene, CDR1 is LGHNA and CDR2 is YNFKEQ. This CDR3 has 13 residues. The source of the sample is a study of OX40 agonist ivuxolimab in advanced cancers. Study-wide background: Prior checkpoint blockade (anti-PD-1, anti-PD-L1 or anti-CTLA-4) was permitted; around 39% had it. Partial responses, seen in three patients, involved one hepatocellular carcinoma and two cutaneous melanomas. Points from the study as a whole: Still undetermined is the antigen specificity of the expanded peripheral T cells. At 0.1 to 3.0 mg/kg and by week 6, CD4+ and CD8+ T cells in the blood had expanded clonally.

Measured with immunoSEQ multiplex PCR; TCRdb has only the in-frame clones, and not every one. This table has some 58,000 clones, approximately 90% appearing once. The sequence derives from an adult with an advanced solid tumor such as melanoma, head and neck, liver or kidney cancer. The genes are TRBV4-2 and TRBJ1-2; tentative D call: TRBD1 (6 bases). The starting material was CD4+ or CD8+ T cells sorted from blood, obtained in a trial of the OX40 agonist ivuxolimab. CDR3 sequence reads: CASSQEGTSGYTF. The CDR3 DNA reads TGTGCCAGCAGCCAAGAAGGGACAAGTGGCTACACCTTC.